Following are 21 T cell receptor beta chains from one sample sequenced in a study of Graves' ophthalmopathy and Graves' hyperthyroidism. RNA transcripts were the source from which TCR beta CDR3 regions were amplified. The workflow started with a first-round RT-PCR run with HTBI primers and then moved on to a second-round multiplex PCR. TCRdb ran MiXCR on the multiplex PCR reads and lists one entry per CDR3 protein. Here the sample spans 350,000 to 450,000 distinct CDR3 sequences, about 16% being singletons. The sample was peripheral blood. Every receptor here comes from a woman aged 18-29 years with Graves' ophthalmopathy.

This chain joins TRBV27 and TRBJ1-5; TRBD1 is a possible D gene (5 bases). Germline V gene data show CDR1 as MNHEY and CDR2 as SMNVEV (reference sequence). The CDR3 has 14 amino acids. Deletions cut 5 bases from V and 9 bases from J, with 17 bases between. In DNA, the CDR3 is TGTGCCAGCAGTAACGGACCCGGGGCAGGGCCCCAGCATTTT. Translated: CASSNGPGAGPQHF.

There are many counts of this clonotype. V gene TRBV2 combines with J gene TRBJ2-5; 12 nucleotides agree with TRBD1. The length of the CDR3 is 15 residues. The J segment lost 5 bases and the V segment lost 6 bases, leaving 7 bases of the junction unmatched. CDR1 and CDR2 (germline): SNHLY, FYNNEI. The CDR3 spells CASRFRDRGRETQYF. CDR3 coding DNA: TGTGCCAGCAGATTCCGGGACAGGGGGCGGGAGACCCAGTACTTC.

The chain combines TRBV4-1 with TRBJ1-2; weak D call: TRBD1 (6 bases). Germline loops: CDR1 MGHRA, CDR2 YSYEKL. This CDR3 is built from 15 residues. V lost 0 bases to trimming and J lost 2 bases, with 10 bases between them. The CDR3 reads CASSQENRENYGYTF. CDR3 bases: TGCGCCAGCAGCCAAGAGAACAGGGAGAACTATGGCTACACCTTC.

This clonotype was counted ten times or more. The V call is TRBV6-5, the J call TRBJ1-1; D might be TRBD1 (6 bases). V was pared by 6 bases and J by 5 bases, with 16 bases between. This CDR3 comprises 14 residues. The V gene's germline CDR1 is MNHEY and CDR2 SVGAGI. The CDR3 region is CASRAGVLRTEAFF. The CDR3 bases are TGTGCCAGCAGGGCAGGGGTTTTGAGAACTGAAGCTTTCTTT.

This clonotype was found many times. J is TRBJ1-1 and V is TRBV14; D is unclear. Germline V gene data show CDR1 as SGHDN and CDR2 as FVKESK. Trimming removed 8 bases from V and 1 base from J, with 11 bases in between. CDR3 size: 13 residues. The CDR3 here is CASALTQNTEAFF. The DNA of the CDR3 is TGTGCCAGCGCCCTCACACAGAACACTGAAGCTTTCTTT. The whole variable domain, remainder taken from reference TRBV14 and TRBJ1-1, is EAGVTQFPSHSVIEKGQTVTLRCDPISGHDNLYWYRRVMGKEIKFLLHFVKESKQDESGMPNNRFLAERTGGTYSTLKVQPAELEDSGVYFCASALTQNTEAFFGQGTRLTVV.

This clonotype has only one observation. This rearrangement joins TRBV18 to TRBJ1-1; D unresolved. The CDR3 spans 15 residues. CDR1 is KGHSH and CDR2 is LQKENI in the germline V gene. V lost 3 bases and J 1 base, leaving 12 bases between the germline ends. CDR3 region: CASSPSRIGNTEAFF. The CDR3 DNA reads TGTGCCAGCTCACCTTCCCGGATAGGGAACACTGAAGCTTTCTTT.

This clonotype was recorded many times. The chain carries TRBV15 and TRBJ1-5, with D possibly matching TRBD1 (6 bases). CDR1 LNHNV and CDR2 YYDKDF come from the germline V gene (reference sequence). Trimming stripped 2 bases from V and 3 bases from J, with 11 bases between. This CDR3 spans 15 amino acids. The CDR3 loop is CATSRTGTINQPQHF. The CDR3, as DNA: TGTGCCACCAGCAGAACCGGGACAATCAATCAGCCCCAGCATTTT.

In its sample, this clonotype was seen many times. The chain links TRBV20-1 to TRBJ2-7; no firm D call. The CDR3 consists of 11 residues. Trimming removed 1 base from V and 7 bases from J, with 8 bases in between. The germline gives CDR1 DFQATT, CDR2 SNEGSKA (reference sequence). The chain's CDR3 is CSARGRPEQYF. CDR3 coding DNA: TGCAGTGCTAGAGGCCGACCTGAGCAGTACTTC.

This clonotype came up many times. The chain employs TRBV6-2 or TRBV6-3 and TRBJ1-5, with D perhaps matching TRBD1 (5 bases). The CDR3 is 15 residues long. Per the germline V gene, CDR1 is MNHEY and CDR2 is SVGEGT. Trimming pared 8 bases from V and 3 bases from J, leaving 17 bases between. As DNA, the CDR3 is TGTGCCAGCTGCCTCTACTGGGGCCCCAATCAGCCCCAGCATTTT. Translating it yields CASCLYWGPNQPQHF.

In its sample, this clonotype was seen many times. CDR3 loop: CASSISGSTYEQYF. The CDR3 DNA is TGTGCCAGTAGTATTTCAGGGTCCACCTACGAGCAGTACTTC. This sequence joins TRBV19 and TRBJ2-7; possible D gene TRBD1, 5 bases. Germline V lookup: CDR1 LNHDA, CDR2 SQIVND (reference sequence). This CDR3 region has 14 residues. V was cut by 3 bases and J by 2 bases, with 11 bases left in between.

Comment on this clonotype: A much larger clonotype is one base distant, so this may be a read error. The chain recombines TRBV14 with TRBJ2-7; D possibly matches TRBD1 or TRBD2 (6 bases each). This CDR3 spans 14 amino acids. Germline values: CDR1 SGHDN, CDR2 FVKESK. The CDR3 DNA sequence: TGTGCCAGCGGCCAAACTGGGGGGCCGCGGGAGCAGTACTTC. Translated: CASGQTGGPREQYF.

This clonotype was counted ten times or more. The V and J genes are TRBV6-2 or TRBV6-3 and TRBJ2-7, with no clear D. Trimming stripped 7 bases from V and 6 bases from J, with 22 bases between. CDR3 size: 15 residues. The V gene's germline CDR1 is MNHEY and CDR2 SVGEGT. This chain's CDR3 is CASNLRPLFPGEQYF. DNA of the CDR3: TGTGCCAGCAACTTACGGCCCCTGTTCCCCGGCGAGCAGTACTTC.

This clonotype was picked up many times. This chain connects TRBV7-2 to TRBJ2-7; TRBD2 matches 9 bases. V lost 5 bases, J lost 0 bases, and 2 bases stayed unmatched. CDR1 and CDR2 (germline): SGHTA, FQGNSA. The CDR3 is made up of 14 amino acids. CDR3 sequence (DNA): TGTGCCAGCAGCGGCGGGGGGGGCTCCTACGAGCAGTACTTC. Residues: CASSGGGGSYEQYF. Full variable domain (outside the CDR3, taken from reference TRBV7-2 and TRBJ2-7): GAGVSQSPSNKVTEKGKDVELRCDPISGHTALYWYRQSLGQGLEFLIYFQGNSAPDKSGLPSDRFSAERTGGSVSTLTIQRTQQEDSAVYLCASSGGGGSYEQYFGPGTRLTVT.

This clonotype was seen repeatedly, ten times or more. The rearrangement joins TRBV7-2 to TRBJ1-5; 9 bases align to TRBD1. CDR1 and CDR2 from the germline V gene are SGHTA and FQGNSA. V gave up 6 bases and J gave up 2 bases; unmatched junction bases: 5. CDR3 length: 15 residues. The CDR3: CASSWTGAGNQPQHF. The CDR3 DNA reads as TGTGCCAGCAGTTGGACAGGGGCGGGCAATCAGCCCCAGCATTTT.

This clonotype was picked up many times. This chain connects TRBV20-1 to TRBJ2-7; tentative D call: TRBD2 (6 bases). This CDR3 contains 14 residues. Germline-derived CDR1 and CDR2 are DFQATT and SNEGSKA (reference sequence). V lost 6 bases to trimming and J lost 1 base, with 16 bases between them. For the CDR3, the DNA is TGCAGTGCCCGGGGACTTACGGGGTCCTACGAGCAGTACTTC. Residues: CSARGLTGSYEQYF.

V usage is TRBV12-3 or TRBV12-4 and J usage is TRBJ1-1, with D possibly matching TRBD1 (5 bases). This CDR3 spans 14 amino acids. Trimming removed 3 bases from V and 4 bases from J, with 12 bases in between. The CDR3 nucleotides read TGTGCCAGCAGTTTGAGAGGGGTGGTCACTGAAGCTTTCTTT. This sequence encodes CASSLRGVVTEAFF.

This clonotype showed up many times. The gene calls are TRBV11-2 and TRBJ2-5; D is uncertain. Germline loops: CDR1 SGHAT, CDR2 FQNNGV. V lost 5 bases and J lost 3, with 13 bases in between. The CDR3 covers 14 residues. The CDR3 DNA reads as TGTGCCAGCAGCACCCATAGGAGTGAAGAGACCCAGTACTTC. Amino acids: CASSTHRSEETQYF.

This clonotype has ten or more counts. The CDR3: CASSLNPRRTEAFF. CDR3 nucleotide sequence: TGTGCCAGCAGCCTTAACCCCAGGAGAACTGAAGCTTTCTTT. The chain combines TRBV14 with TRBJ1-1; no clear D. This CDR3 spans 14 amino acids. Germline V gene sequence: CDR1 SGHDN, CDR2 FVKESK. Trimming removed 4 bases at V and 5 bases at J, with 14 bases between.

This clonotype has at least ten counts. This sequence joins TRBV28 and TRBJ2-6, with 11 bases fitting TRBD1. Germline V gives CDR1 MDHEN, CDR2 SYDVKM. The CDR3 is made up of 18 amino acids. V shed 0 bases and J 0 bases; nucleotides not matched to a gene: 1. As DNA, the CDR3 is TGTGCCAGCAGTTTATGGGGGACAGGGGGCTCTGGGGCCAACGTCCTGACTTTC. As protein: CASSLWGTGGSGANVLTF.

On this clonotype: It may be a read error: a sequence one base away is much more abundant. The chain has TRBV9 and TRBJ1-2, with D perhaps TRBD1 (6 bases). Germline lookup yields CDR1 SGDLS and CDR2 YYNGEE. Trimming stripped 4 bases from V and 4 bases from J, with 14 bases between. The CDR3 contains 14 residues. The DNA for the CDR3 is TGTGCCAGCAGCCCCGACGGGGGCCGCTATGGCTACACCTTC. Protein product: CASSPDGGRYGYTF.

This clonotype was seen repeatedly, ten times or more. The chain uses TRBV6-5 and TRBJ2-5; D is possibly TRBD2 (5 bases). This CDR3 has 14 amino acids. Trimming shortened V by 6 bases and J by 1 base, and 12 bases separated the two germline ends. The germline CDR1 and CDR2 sequences are MNHEY and SVGAGI. CDR3 residues: CASSRRRIQETQYF. In nucleotides, the CDR3 is TGTGCCAGCAGCCGAAGGAGGATCCAAGAGACCCAGTACTTC.